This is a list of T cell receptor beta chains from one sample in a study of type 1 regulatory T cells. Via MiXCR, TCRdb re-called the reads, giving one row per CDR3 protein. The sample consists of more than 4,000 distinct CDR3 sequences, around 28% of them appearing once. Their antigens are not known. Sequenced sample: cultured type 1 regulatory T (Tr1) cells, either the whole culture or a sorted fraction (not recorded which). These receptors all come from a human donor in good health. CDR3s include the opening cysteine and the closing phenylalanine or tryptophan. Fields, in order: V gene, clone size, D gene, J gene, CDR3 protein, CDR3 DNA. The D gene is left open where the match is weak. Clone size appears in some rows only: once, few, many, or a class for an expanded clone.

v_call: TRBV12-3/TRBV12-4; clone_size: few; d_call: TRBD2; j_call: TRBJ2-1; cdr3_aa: CASSFQGLAGFNEQFF; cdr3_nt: TGTGCCAGCAGTTTTCAGGGACTAGCGGGGTTCAATGAGCAGTTCTTC
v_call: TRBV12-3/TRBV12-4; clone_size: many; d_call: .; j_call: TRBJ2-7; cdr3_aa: CASSSRRDLAYEQYF; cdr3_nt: TGTGCCAGCAGTTCACGCCGGGACCTTGCCTACGAGCAGTACTTC
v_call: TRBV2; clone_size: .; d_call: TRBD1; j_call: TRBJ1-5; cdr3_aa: CASSDRTGFNQPQHF; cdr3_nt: TGTGCCAGCAGTGATAGGACAGGATTCAATCAGCCCCAGCATTTT
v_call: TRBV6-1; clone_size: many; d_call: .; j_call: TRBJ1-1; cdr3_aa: CASSQRGGKNTEAFF; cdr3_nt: TGTGCCAGCAGTCAACGAGGGGGGAAAAACACTGAAGCTTTCTTT
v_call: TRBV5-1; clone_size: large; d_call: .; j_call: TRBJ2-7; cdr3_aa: CASSSGTGLYEQYF; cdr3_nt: TGCGCCAGCAGCTCCGGGACGGGCCTCTACGAGCAGTACTTC
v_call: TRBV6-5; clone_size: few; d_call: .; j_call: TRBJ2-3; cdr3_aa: CASSYSAGTGATQYF; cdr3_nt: TGTGCCAGCAGTTACTCGGCGGGGACGGGGGCTACGCAGTATTTT
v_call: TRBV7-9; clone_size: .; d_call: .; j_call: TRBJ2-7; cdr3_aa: CATSWGAGSYEQYF; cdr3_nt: TGTGCCACTTCGTGGGGGGCGGGTTCCTACGAGCAGTACTTC
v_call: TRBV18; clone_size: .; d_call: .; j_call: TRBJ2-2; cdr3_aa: CASSPRSGATGELFF; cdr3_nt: TGTGCCAGCTCACCACGTTCGGGCGCCACCGGGGAGCTGTTTTTT
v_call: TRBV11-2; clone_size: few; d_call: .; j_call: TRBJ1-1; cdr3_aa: CASSFTGNPEAFF; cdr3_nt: TGTGCCAGCAGCTTTACAGGGAACCCTGAAGCTTTCTTT
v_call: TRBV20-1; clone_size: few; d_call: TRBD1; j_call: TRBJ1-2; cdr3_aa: CSALDRATYGYTF; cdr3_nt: TGCAGTGCCCTCGACAGGGCAACGTATGGCTACACCTTC
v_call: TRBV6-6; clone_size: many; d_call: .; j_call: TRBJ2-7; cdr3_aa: CASSWPIIGLGAYEQYF; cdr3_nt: TGTGCCAGCAGTTGGCCTATAATTGGGCTGGGAGCCTACGAGCAGTACTTC
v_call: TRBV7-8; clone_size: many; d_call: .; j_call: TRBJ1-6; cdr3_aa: CASSLLLANSPLHF; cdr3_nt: TGTGCCAGCAGCCTGCTCCTGGCTAATTCACCCCTCCACTTT
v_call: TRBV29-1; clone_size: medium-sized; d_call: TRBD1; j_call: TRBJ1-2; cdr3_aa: CSALGTDYGYTF; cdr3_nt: TGCAGCGCCTTGGGGACAGACTACGGCTACACCTTC
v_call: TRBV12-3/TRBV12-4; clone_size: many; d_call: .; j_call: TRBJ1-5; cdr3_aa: CASSYGHGLSFNQPQHF; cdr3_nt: TGTGCCAGCAGTTACGGTCATGGGCTCTCTTTCAATCAGCCCCAGCATTTT
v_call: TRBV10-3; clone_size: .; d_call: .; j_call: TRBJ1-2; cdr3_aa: CAISETRSNYGYTF; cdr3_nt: TGTGCCATCAGTGAGACACGTTCTAACTATGGCTACACCTTC
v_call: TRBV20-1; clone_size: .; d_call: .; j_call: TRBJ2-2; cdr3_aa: CSASRAGQRVTRELFF; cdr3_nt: TGCAGTGCTAGCAGGGCAGGGCAAAGAGTCACCAGGGAGCTGTTTTTC
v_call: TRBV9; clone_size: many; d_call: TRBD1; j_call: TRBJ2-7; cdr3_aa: CASSSIPGTGDSYEQYF; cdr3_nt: TGTGCCAGCAGCTCGATACCAGGGACAGGGGACTCCTACGAGCAGTACTTC
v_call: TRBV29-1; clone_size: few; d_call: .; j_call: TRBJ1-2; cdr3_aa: CSVVFAGRAYGYTF; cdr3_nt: TGCAGCGTTGTATTCGCAGGGAGGGCCTATGGCTACACCTTC
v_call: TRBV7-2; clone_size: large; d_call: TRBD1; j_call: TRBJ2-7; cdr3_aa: CASSSGVDRGYEQYF; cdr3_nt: TGTGCCAGCAGCTCCGGCGTGGACAGGGGCTACGAGCAGTACTTC
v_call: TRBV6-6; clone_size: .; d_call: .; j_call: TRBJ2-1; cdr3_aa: CASSSGLFYNEQFF; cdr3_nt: TGTGCCAGCAGTTCGGGACTGTTCTACAATGAGCAGTTCTTC
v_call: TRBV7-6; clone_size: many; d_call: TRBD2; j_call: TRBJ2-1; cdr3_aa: CASSLALGGAVYNEQFF; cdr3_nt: TGTGCCAGCAGCTTAGCGCTCGGGGGGGCCGTATACAATGAGCAGTTCTTC
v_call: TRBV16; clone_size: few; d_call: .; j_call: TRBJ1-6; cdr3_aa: CASSRSGDWSPLHF; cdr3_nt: TGTGCCAGCAGTCGATCGGGTGATTGGTCACCCCTCCACTTT
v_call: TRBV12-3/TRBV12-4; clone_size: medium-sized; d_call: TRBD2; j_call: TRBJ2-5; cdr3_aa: CASSLRVGGGLAGGSQETQYF; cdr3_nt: TGTGCCAGCAGTTTAAGGGTCGGTGGGGGACTAGCGGGGGGCTCCCAAGAGACCCAGTACTTC
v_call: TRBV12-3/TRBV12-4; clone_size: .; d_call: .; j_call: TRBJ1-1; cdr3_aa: CASSFGTSGAFF; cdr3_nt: TGTGCCAGCAGTTTCGGGACCAGTGGGGCTTTCTTT
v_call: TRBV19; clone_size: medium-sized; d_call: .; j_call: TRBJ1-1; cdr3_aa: CASSSYGEWTEAFF; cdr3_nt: TGTGCCAGTAGTTCCTATGGGGAGTGGACTGAAGCTTTCTTT
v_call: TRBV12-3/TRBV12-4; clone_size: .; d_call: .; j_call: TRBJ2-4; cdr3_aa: CASSASKNIQYF; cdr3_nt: TGTGCCAGCAGCGCATCCAAAAACATTCAGTACTTC
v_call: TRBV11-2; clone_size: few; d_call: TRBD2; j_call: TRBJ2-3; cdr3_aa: CASSSYLLAGVTDTQYF; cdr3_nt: TGTGCCAGCAGCTCCTACCTACTAGCGGGGGTCACAGATACGCAGTATTTT
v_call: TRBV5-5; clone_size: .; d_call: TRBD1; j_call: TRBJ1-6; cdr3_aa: CASSTRTGVSSSSPLHF; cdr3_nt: TGTGCCAGCAGCACCCGGACAGGGGTCTCGAGTAGTTCACCCCTCCACTTT
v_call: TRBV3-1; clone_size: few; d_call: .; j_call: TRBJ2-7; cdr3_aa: CASSLTRSEQYF; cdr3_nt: TGTGCCAGCAGCCTCACTAGATCCGAGCAGTACTTC
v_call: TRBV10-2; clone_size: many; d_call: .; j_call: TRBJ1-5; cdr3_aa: CASSDRDEAPQHF; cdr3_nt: TGCGCCAGCAGTGACCGGGACGAAGCCCCCCAGCATTTT